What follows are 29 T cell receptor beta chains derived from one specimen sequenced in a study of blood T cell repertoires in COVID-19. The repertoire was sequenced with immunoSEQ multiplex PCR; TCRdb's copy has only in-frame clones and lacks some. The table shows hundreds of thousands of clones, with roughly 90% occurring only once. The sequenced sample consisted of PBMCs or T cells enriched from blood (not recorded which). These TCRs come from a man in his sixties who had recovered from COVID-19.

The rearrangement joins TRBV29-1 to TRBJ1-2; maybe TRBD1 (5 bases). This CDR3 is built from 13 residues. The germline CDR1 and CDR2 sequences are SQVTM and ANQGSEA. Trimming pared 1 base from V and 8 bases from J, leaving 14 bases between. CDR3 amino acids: CSVEAGGYVGYTF. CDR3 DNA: TGCAGCGTTGAAGCGGGGGGGTACGTGGGCTACACCTTC.

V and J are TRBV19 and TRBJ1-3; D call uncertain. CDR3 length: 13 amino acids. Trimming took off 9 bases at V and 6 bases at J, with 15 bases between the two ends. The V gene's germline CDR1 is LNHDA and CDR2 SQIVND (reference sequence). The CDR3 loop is CASGYAGPNTIYF. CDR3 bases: TGTGCCAGCGGTTACGCAGGCCCAAACACCATATATTTT.

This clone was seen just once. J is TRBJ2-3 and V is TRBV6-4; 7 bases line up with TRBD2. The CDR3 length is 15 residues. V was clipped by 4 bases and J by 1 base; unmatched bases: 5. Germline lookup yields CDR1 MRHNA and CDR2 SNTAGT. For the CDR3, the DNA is TGTGCCAGCAGTGGTTCGGGAGGCCGCACAGATACGCAGTATTTT. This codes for CASSGSGGRTDTQYF.

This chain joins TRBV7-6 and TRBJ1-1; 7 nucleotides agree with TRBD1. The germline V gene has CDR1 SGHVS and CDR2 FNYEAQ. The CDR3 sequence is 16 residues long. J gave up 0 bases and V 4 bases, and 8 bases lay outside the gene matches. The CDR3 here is CASSSVRGVMNTEAFF. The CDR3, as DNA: TGTGCCAGCAGCTCAGTCAGGGGGGTAATGAACACTGAAGCTTTCTTT.

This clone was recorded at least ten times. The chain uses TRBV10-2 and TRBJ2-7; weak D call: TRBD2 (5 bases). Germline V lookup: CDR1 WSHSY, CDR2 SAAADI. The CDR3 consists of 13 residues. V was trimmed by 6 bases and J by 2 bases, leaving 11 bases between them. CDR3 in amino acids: CASRRTQTYEQYF. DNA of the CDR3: TGCGCCAGCAGGCGGACTCAGACCTACGAGCAGTACTTC.

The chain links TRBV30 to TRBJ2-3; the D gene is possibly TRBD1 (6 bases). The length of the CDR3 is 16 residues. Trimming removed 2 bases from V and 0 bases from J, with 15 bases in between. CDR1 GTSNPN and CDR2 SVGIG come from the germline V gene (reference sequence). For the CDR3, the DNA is TGTGCCTGGAGTACGGGGACAACCTCTAGCACAGATACGCAGTATTTT. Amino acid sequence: CAWSTGTTSSTDTQYF. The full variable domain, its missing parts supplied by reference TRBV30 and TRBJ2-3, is SQTIHQWPATLVQPVGSPLSLECTVEGTSNPNLYWYRQAAGRGLQLLFYSVGIGQISSEVPQNLSASRPQDRQFILSSKKLLLSDSGFYLCAWSTGTTSSTDTQYFGPGTRLTVL.

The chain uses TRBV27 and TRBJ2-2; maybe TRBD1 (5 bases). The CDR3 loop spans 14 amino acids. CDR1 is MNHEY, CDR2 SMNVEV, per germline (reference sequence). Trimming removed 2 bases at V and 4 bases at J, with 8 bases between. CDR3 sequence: CASSLQGSTGELFF. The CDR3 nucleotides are TGTGCCAGCAGTTTACAGGGTTCCACCGGGGAGCTGTTTTTT.

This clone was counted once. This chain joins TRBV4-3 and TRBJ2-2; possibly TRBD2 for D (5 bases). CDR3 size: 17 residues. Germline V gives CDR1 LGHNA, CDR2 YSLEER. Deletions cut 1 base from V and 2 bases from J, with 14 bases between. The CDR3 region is CASSQGWASPNTGELFF. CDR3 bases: TGCGCCAGCAGCCAAGGCTGGGCTAGCCCTAACACCGGGGAGCTGTTTTTT.

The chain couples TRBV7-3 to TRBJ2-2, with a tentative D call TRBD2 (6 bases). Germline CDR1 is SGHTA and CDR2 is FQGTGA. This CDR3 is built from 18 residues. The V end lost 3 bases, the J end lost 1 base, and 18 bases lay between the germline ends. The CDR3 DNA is TGTGCCAGCAGCTTTCGACCTGGGACTGCCGGGAACACCGGGGAGCTGTTTTTT. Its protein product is CASSFRPGTAGNTGELFF.

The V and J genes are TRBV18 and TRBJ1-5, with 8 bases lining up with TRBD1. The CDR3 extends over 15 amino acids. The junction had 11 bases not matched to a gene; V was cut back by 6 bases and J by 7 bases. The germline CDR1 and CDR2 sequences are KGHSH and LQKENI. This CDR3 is CASSAGSRGQQPQHF. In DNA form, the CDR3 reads TGTGCCAGCTCCGCGGGGTCCAGGGGGCAACAGCCCCAGCATTTT.

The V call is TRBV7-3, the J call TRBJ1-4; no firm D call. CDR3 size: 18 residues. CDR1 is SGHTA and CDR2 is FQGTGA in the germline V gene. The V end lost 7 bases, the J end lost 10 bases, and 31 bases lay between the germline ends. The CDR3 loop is CASTPPYPRSSYVGKLFF. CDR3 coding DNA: TGTGCCAGCACCCCCCCATATCCCCGAAGTAGTTATGTCGGAAAACTGTTTTTT.

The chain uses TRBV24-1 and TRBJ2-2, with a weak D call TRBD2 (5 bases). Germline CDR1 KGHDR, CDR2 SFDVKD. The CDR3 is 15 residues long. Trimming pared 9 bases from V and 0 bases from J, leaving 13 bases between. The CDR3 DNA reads TGTGCCACCGCGCCCCCCGGGGCGAACACCGGGGAGCTGTTTTTT. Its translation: CATAPPGANTGELFF.

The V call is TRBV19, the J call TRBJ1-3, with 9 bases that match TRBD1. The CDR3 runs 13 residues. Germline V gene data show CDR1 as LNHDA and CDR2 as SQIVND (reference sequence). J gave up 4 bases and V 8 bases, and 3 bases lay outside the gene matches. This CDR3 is CASGQGSGNTIYF. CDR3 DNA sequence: TGTGCCAGTGGACAGGGGTCGGGAAACACCATATATTTT.

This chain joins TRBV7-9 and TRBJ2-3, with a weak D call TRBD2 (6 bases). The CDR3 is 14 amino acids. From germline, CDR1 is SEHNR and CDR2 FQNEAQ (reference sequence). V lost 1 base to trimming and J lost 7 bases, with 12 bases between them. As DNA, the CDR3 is TGTGCCAGCAGCTTAGTCGCACTAGCACATACGCAGTATTTT. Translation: CASSLVALAHTQYF.

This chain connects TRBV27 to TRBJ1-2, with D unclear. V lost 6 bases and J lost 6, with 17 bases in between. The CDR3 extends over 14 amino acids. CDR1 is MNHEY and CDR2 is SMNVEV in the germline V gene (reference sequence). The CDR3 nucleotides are TGTGCCAGCAGGCAAATTGGAGGGATCGATGGCTACACCTTC. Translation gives CASRQIGGIDGYTF.

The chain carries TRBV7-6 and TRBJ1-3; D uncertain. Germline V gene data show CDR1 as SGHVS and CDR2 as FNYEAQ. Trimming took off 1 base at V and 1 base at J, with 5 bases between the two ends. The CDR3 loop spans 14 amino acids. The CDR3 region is CASSLGGSGNTIYF. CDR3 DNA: TGTGCCAGCAGCTTAGGAGGATCTGGAAACACCATATATTTT.

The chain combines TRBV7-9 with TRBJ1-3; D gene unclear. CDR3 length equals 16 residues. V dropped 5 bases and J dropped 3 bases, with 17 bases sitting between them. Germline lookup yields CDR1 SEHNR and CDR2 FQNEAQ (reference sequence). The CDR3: CASSDGPQSGGNTIYF. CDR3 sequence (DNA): TGTGCCAGCAGCGATGGACCCCAAAGCGGTGGAAACACCATATATTTT.

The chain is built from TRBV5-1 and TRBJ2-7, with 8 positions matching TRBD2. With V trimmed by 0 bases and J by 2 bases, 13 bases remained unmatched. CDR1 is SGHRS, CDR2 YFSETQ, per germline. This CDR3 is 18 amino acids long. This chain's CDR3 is CASSLEAIPSGQTYEQYF. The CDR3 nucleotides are TGCGCCAGCAGCTTGGAAGCCATCCCTAGCGGGCAAACCTACGAGCAGTACTTC.

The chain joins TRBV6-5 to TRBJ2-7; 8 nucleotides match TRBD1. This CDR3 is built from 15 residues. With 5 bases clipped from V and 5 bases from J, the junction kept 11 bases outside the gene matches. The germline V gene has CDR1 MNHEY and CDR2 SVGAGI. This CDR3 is CASSIEQGVYHEQYF. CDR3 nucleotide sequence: TGTGCCAGCAGTATCGAACAGGGGGTTTACCACGAGCAGTACTTC.

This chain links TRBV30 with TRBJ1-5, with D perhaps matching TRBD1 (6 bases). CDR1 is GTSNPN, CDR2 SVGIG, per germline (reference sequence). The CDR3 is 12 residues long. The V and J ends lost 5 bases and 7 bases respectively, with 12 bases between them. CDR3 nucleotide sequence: TGTGCCTGGGATACAGGGTTCCAGCCCCAGCATTTT. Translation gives CAWDTGFQPQHF.

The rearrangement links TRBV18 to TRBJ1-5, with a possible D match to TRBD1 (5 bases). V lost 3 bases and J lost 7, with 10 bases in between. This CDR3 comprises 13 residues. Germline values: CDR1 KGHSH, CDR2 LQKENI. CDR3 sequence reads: CASSPQGLQPQHF. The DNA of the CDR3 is TGTGCCAGCTCACCGCAGGGATTGCAGCCCCAGCATTTT.

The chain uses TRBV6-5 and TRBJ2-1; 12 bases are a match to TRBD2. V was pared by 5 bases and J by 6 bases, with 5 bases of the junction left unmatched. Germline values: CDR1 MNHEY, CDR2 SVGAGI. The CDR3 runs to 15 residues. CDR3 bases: TGTGCCAGCAGTCCTAGCGGGAGGGCCTCCAATGAGCAGTTCTTC. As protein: CASSPSGRASNEQFF.

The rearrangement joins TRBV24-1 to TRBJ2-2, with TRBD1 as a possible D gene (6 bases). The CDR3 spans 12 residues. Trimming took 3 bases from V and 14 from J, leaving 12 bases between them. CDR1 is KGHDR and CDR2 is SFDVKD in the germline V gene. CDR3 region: CATSDNLGALFF. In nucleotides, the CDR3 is TGTGCCACCAGTGATAATCTGGGGGCTCTGTTTTTT.

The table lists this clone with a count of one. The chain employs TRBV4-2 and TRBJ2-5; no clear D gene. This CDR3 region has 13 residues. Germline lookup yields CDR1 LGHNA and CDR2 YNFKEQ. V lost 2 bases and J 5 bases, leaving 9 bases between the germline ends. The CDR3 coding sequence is TGTGCCAGCAGCCAATCCTTTTTGGAGACCCAGTACTTC. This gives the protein CASSQSFLETQYF.

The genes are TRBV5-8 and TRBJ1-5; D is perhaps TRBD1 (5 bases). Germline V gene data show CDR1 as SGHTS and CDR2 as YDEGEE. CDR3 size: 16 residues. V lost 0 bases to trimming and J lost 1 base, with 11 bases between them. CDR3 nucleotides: TGTGCCAGCAGCTTGGAGGGGTTCAGGAGCAATCAGCCCCAGCATTTT. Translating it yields CASSLEGFRSNQPQHF.

CDR3 nucleotides: TGCGCCAGCAGCCAAGGTTATACAGGGGTTTTGTTTTTT. It is translated as CASSQGYTGVLFF. The rearrangement links TRBV4-1 to TRBJ1-4; TRBD1 agrees at 7 bases. Germline V lookup: CDR1 MGHRA, CDR2 YSYEKL. This CDR3 contains 13 residues. V trimming: 1 base; J trimming: 15 bases; junction bases outside the gene matches: 8.

The CDR3 spells CASSEQGLNAFF. The CDR3 bases are TGTGCCAGCAGTGAACAGGGATTGAATGCTTTCTTT. This chain uses TRBV6-1 with TRBJ1-1, with D perhaps matching TRBD1 (5 bases). Trimming shortened V by 2 bases and J by 11 bases, and 12 bases separated the two germline ends. CDR1 and CDR2 from the germline V gene are MNHNS and SASEGT. CDR3 length: 12 residues.

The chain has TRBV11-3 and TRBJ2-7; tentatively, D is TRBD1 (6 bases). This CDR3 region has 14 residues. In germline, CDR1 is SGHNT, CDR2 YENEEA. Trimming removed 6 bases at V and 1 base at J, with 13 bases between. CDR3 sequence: CASRDGTLSYEQYF. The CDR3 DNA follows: TGTGCCAGCAGAGACGGGACATTGTCCTACGAGCAGTACTTC.

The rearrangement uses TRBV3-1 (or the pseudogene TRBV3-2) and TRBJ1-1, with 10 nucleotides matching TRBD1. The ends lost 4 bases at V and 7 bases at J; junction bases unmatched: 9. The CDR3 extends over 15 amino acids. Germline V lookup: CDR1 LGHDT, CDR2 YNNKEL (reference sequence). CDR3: CASSLGTGELGEAFF. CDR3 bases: TGTGCCAGCAGCCTCGGGACAGGGGAGTTGGGTGAAGCTTTCTTT.